This note documents a single T cell receptor beta chain sequence. The V end was cut by 4 bases, the J end by 6 bases, with 22 bases between. In germline, CDR1 is SEHNR, CDR2 FQNEAQ (reference sequence). The CDR3 is made up of 17 amino acids. This sample was included in a study of blood T cell repertoires in COVID-19. Some clones are missing from TCRdb's copy, which holds only in-frame ones; the method was immunoSEQ multiplex PCR. The sample yields approximately 380,000 clones, about nine tenths seen once. This TCR came from a woman aged 40 to 50 who had been exposed to COVID-19. J is TRBJ1-5 and V is TRBV7-9; TRBD1 might be the D (5 bases). Sequencing input: PBMCs or T cells enriched from blood (not recorded which). In DNA form, the CDR3 reads TGTGCCAGCAGCTACGAGGTCGGGAGGGTGAGGGGTCAGCCCCAGCATTTT. This encodes CASSYEVGRVRGQPQHF.